One sample yielded the 21 T cell receptor beta chains listed below, sequenced in a study of T cell responses to AZD1222 COVID-19 vaccine. Using immunoSEQ multiplex PCR, the repertoire was profiled, and TCRdb retains in-frame clones only, with some absent. The sample shows over 85,000 clones, roughly four fifths of them seen only once. The source material was peripheral blood, sampled on day 0 of AZD1222 vaccination. Every receptor here comes from an adult in good health.

This clone was seen just once. The chain carries TRBV6-2 or TRBV6-3 and TRBJ2-7; perhaps TRBD1 as D (6 bases). Per germline, CDR1 MNHEY and CDR2 SVGEGT. Trimming pared 0 bases from V and 5 bases from J, leaving 11 bases between. The CDR3 runs to 14 residues. The CDR3 protein is CASSYSYRAHEQYF. The CDR3, as DNA: TGTGCCAGCAGTTACTCTTACAGGGCCCACGAGCAGTACTTC.

The chain recombines TRBV30 with TRBJ2-5, with D hard to call. This CDR3 contains 11 residues. Germline-derived CDR1 and CDR2 are GTSNPN and SVGIG (reference sequence). V lost 2 bases, J lost 1 base, and 2 bases lay in between. The DNA for the CDR3 is TGTGCCTGGAGTACCCAAGAGACCCAGTACTTC. It yields the protein CAWSTQETQYF.

V usage is TRBV19 and J usage is TRBJ1-4; the match to TRBD1 covers 10 bases. This CDR3 is built from 15 residues. V gave up 4 bases and J gave up 4 bases; unmatched junction bases: 3. Germline V gene sequence: CDR1 LNHDA, CDR2 SQIVND (reference sequence). The CDR3 here is CASSTGTGVNEKLFF. CDR3 nucleotide sequence: TGTGCCAGTAGTACCGGGACAGGGGTTAATGAAAAACTGTTTTTT.

The chain recombines TRBV6-4 with TRBJ2-4, with TRBD1 matching over 8 bases. This CDR3 comprises 13 residues. Germline V gives CDR1 MRHNA, CDR2 SNTAGT. V was clipped by 3 bases and J by 9 bases; unmatched bases: 4. The CDR3 region has the DNA TGTGCCAGCAGTGAGTTACAGGGGGGCATTCAGTACTTC. Amino acid sequence: CASSELQGGIQYF.

The rearrangement links TRBV3-1 (or the pseudogene TRBV3-2) to TRBJ1-1; D might be TRBD1 (5 bases). Looked up from germline, CDR1 is LGHDT and CDR2 is YNNKEL (reference sequence). The V end was cut by 3 bases, the J end by 4 bases, with 18 bases between. There are 16 residues in the CDR3. CDR3 sequence: CASSHLKARDGTEAFF. The CDR3 bases are TGTGCCAGCAGCCATCTGAAGGCCAGGGACGGCACTGAAGCTTTCTTT.

V is TRBV10-3 and J is TRBJ2-7; a possible D gene is TRBD2 (5 bases). Trimming took 7 bases from V and 5 from J, leaving 15 bases between them. Germline-derived CDR1 and CDR2 are ENHRY and SYGVKD. This CDR3 spans 13 amino acids. Here the CDR3 reads CAIKPAGAHEQYF. The CDR3 DNA sequence: TGTGCCATCAAACCCGCGGGCGCCCACGAGCAGTACTTC.

The chain has TRBV7-2 and TRBJ1-2; 7 bases are shared with TRBD1. V lost 3 bases and J lost 5; bases outside the gene matches: 6. There are 14 residues in the CDR3. CDR1 is SGHTA, CDR2 FQGNSA, per germline. CDR3 DNA: TGTGCCAGCAGCTTCGACGGGACAGTGTATGGCTACACCTTC. Translating gives CASSFDGTVYGYTF. Drawing the rest from reference TRBV7-2 and TRBJ1-2, the complete variable domain is GAGVSQSPSNKVTEKGKDVELRCDPISGHTALYWYRQSLGQGLEFLIYFQGNSAPDKSGLPSDRFSAERTGGSVSTLTIQRTQQEDSAVYLCASSFDGTVYGYTFGSGTRLTVV.

This clone was observed a few times. The V call is TRBV7-2, the J call TRBJ1-5; D might be TRBD1 (6 bases). V lost 8 bases and J 0 bases, leaving 11 bases between the germline ends. CDR1 SGHTA and CDR2 FQGNSA come from the germline V gene. CDR3 length equals 14 residues. CDR3 amino acids: CASQGQYSNQPQHF. The CDR3 DNA follows: TGTGCCAGCCAGGGGCAGTATAGCAATCAGCCCCAGCATTTT.

The chain is built from TRBV9 and TRBJ2-3; TRBD1 aligns across 9 bases. Looked up from germline, CDR1 is SGDLS and CDR2 is YYNGEE. The ends lost 2 bases at V and 2 bases at J; junction bases unmatched: 12. This CDR3 has 18 amino acids. In DNA form, the CDR3 reads TGTGCCAGCAGCGTCCAGACCCCGACAGGGGGATACACAGATACGCAGTATTTT. Its translation is CASSVQTPTGGYTDTQYF.

In this sample, this clone turned up a few times. The J gene is TRBJ2-7, the V gene TRBV6-5, with D possibly matching TRBD2 (7 bases). Germline V CDR1 and CDR2: MNHEY, SVGAGI. This CDR3 comprises 14 residues. V lost 7 bases to trimming and J lost 4 bases, with 17 bases between them. The CDR3 region is CASTQSGTLYEQYF. The CDR3, as DNA: TGTGCCAGCACCCAGAGCGGGACACTTTACGAGCAGTACTTC.

This clone was observed a handful of times. This sequence joins TRBV2 and TRBJ2-5; no reliable D call. Germline CDR1 and CDR2: SNHLY and FYNNEI. V was cut by 6 bases and J by 2 bases, with 1 base left in between. This CDR3 region has 10 residues. The CDR3 loop reads CASRQETQYF. CDR3 DNA sequence: TGTGCCAGCAGACAAGAGACCCAGTACTTC.

This clone was seen only a few times. The chain combines TRBV11-2 with TRBJ1-3, with no clear D. Germline CDR1 reads SGHAT; CDR2 reads FQNNGV. Trimming pared 4 bases from V and 4 bases from J, leaving 5 bases between. CDR3 length: 12 amino acids. CDR3 region: CASSSWGNTIYF. CDR3 DNA: TGTGCCAGCAGCTCATGGGGAAACACCATATATTTT.

The chain links TRBV28 to TRBJ2-7; D not resolved. CDR3 length equals 15 residues. V was cut by 3 bases and J by 5 bases, with 17 bases left in between. Germline-derived CDR1 and CDR2 are MDHEN and SYDVKM. CDR3 sequence (DNA): TGTGCCAGCAGTTTTGAAGCCCGCCGGTTGAACGAGCAGTACTTC. Residues: CASSFEARRLNEQYF.

The V call is TRBV7-2, the J call TRBJ2-2; D uncertain. The CDR3 covers 15 residues. Per germline, CDR1 SGHTA and CDR2 FQGNSA. The V end was cut by 5 bases, the J end by 0 bases, with 10 bases between. The CDR3 reads CASSPTNTNTGELFF. In nucleotides, the CDR3 is TGTGCCAGCAGCCCAACTAATACGAACACCGGGGAGCTGTTTTTT.

This clone was counted between two and nine times. The V and J genes are TRBV6-5 and TRBJ2-1, with TRBD2 matching 8 bases. Germline V gives CDR1 MNHEY, CDR2 SVGAGI. This CDR3 region has 15 residues. Trimming at V came to 11 bases and at J to 4 bases, leaving 13 bases not matched to a gene. CDR3: CASNQGTSGYNEQFF. In DNA form, the CDR3 reads TGTGCCTCCAACCAGGGAACTAGCGGATACAATGAGCAGTTCTTC.

The chain combines TRBV7-9 with TRBJ2-2; 9 nucleotides align to TRBD1. The germline V gene encodes CDR1 SEHNR and CDR2 FQNEAQ (reference sequence). J lost 6 bases, V lost 2 bases, and 7 bases had no gene match. This CDR3 is built from 16 residues. The DNA of the CDR3 is TGTGCCAGCAGCTTACGGGGACAGGGAGGATCCGGGGAGCTGTTTTTT. It encodes CASSLRGQGGSGELFF. Complete variable domain (other parts from reference TRBV7-9 and TRBJ2-2): DTGVSQNPRHKITKRGQNVTFRCDPISEHNRLYWYRQTLGQGPEFLTYFQNEAQLEKSRLLSDRFSAERPKGSFSTLEIQRTEQGDSAMYLCASSLRGQGGSGELFFGEGSRLTVL.

This clone was found a few times. This chain links TRBV6-1 with TRBJ1-2, with no clear D. There are 13 residues in the CDR3. V was shortened by 1 base and J by 3 bases, with 6 bases between the two germline ends. In germline, CDR1 is MNHNS, CDR2 SASEGT. The CDR3 DNA follows: TGTGCCAGCAGTGAAGTCTCGTACTATGGCTACACCTTC. This codes for CASSEVSYYGYTF.

V and J are TRBV3-1 (or the pseudogene TRBV3-2) and TRBJ2-2, with 9 bases fitting TRBD2. V shed 3 bases and J 6 bases; nucleotides not matched to a gene: 14. The CDR3 covers 18 residues. Germline values: CDR1 LGHDT, CDR2 YNNKEL (reference sequence). The CDR3 loop is CASSHAAKSGRLSGELFF. As DNA, the CDR3 is TGTGCCAGCAGCCACGCCGCTAAGAGCGGGAGGTTATCCGGGGAGCTGTTTTTT.

The genes are TRBV28 and TRBJ2-1; tentatively, D is TRBD2 (5 bases). This CDR3 spans 14 amino acids. Trimming took off 5 bases at V and 10 bases at J, with 18 bases between the two ends. Per the germline V gene, CDR1 is MDHEN and CDR2 is SYDVKM. As DNA, the CDR3 is TGTGCCAGCAGTCAAGCGGCCCTACTCAGCGAGCAGTTCTTC. Encoded protein: CASSQAALLSEQFF.

The chain has TRBV6-2 or TRBV6-3 and TRBJ2-5; tentative D call: TRBD1 (6 bases). Germline values: CDR1 MNHEY, CDR2 SVGEGT. The CDR3 is 17 amino acids. Trimming stripped 3 bases from V and 1 base from J, with 18 bases between. The CDR3 DNA is TGTGCCAGCAGTTATCCGTCAGCAGGGGCCCTCCAAGAGACCCAGTACTTC. Amino acids: CASSYPSAGALQETQYF.

V gene TRBV6-4 combines with J gene TRBJ1-5; no reliable D call. CDR3 size: 13 residues. Germline CDR1 and CDR2: MRHNA and SNTAGT. With 4 bases removed from V and 3 bases from J, the gap between germline ends came to 7 bases. CDR3 nucleotide sequence: TGTGCCAGCAGTGTAACTTCCAATCAGCCCCAGCATTTT. Translating it yields CASSVTSNQPQHF.